This T cell receptor beta chain is drawn from a study of CD8 T cells in Susac syndrome. Negative isolation was used for CD8+ and CD4+ T cells, and FACS enrichment was applied to TEMRA cells. Study-level points and caveats: The study conceded that relatively few individuals underwent its TCR sequencing and HLA analysis.

This CDR3 comprises 13 residues. Germline V CDR1 and CDR2: LNHDA, SQIVND (reference sequence). Trimming took 6 bases from V and 4 from J, leaving 10 bases between them. When the RNA was reverse transcribed, random hexamers were used with an input of about 0.5 to 1 ug. immunoSEQ multiplex PCR amplified TCR beta CDR3 across 54 Vbeta, 13 Jbeta. MiXCR, run by TCRdb on the immunoSEQ multiplex PCR reads, gives a single entry per CDR3 protein. In the table there are just over 150,000 distinct CDR3 sequences, around 95% of which are singletons. For this clonotype: Its target is unknown.

The chain carries TRBV19 and TRBJ2-1; TRBD2 is a possible D gene (5 bases). The clonotype originates from a human donor with multiple sclerosis. Specimen: CD8+ T cells from PBMCs. CDR3: CASSWGAYNEQFF. Written as DNA, the CDR3 is TGTGCCAGTAGCTGGGGAGCATACAATGAGCAGTTCTTC.